Given below is one TCR beta chain in context. These data originate in a study of blood T cell repertoires in COVID-19. Germline CDR1 LNHDA, CDR2 SQIVND (reference sequence). V lost 10 bases to trimming and J lost 5 bases; unmatched junction nucleotides: 8. The CDR3 contains 13 residues. Sequencing was performed with immunoSEQ multiplex PCR; in TCRdb, only in-frame clones are kept and a portion is missing. This table holds a few hundred thousand clones, roughly 90% found once. Sequenced: peripheral blood. The chain recombines TRBV19 with TRBJ2-5; TRBD1 aligns across 9 bases. This sequence originates from a woman aged 25 to 39 with COVID-19, enrolled during active disease. The CDR3 bases are TGTGCCACCGGGACAGGGAAGTTGGAGACCCAGTACTTC. This sequence encodes CATGTGKLETQYF.